The clone carrying this T cell receptor beta chain was seen a few times. Its antigen is as yet unknown. Using a J-beta primer mix together with a sample-barcoded 5' primer, a second PCR was run for about 7 to 12 cycles. MiXCR was run by TCRdb on the 5' RACE reads, yielding one entry per CDR3 protein. The repertoire includes 700,000 or so distinct CDR3 sequences, over 40% of them detected once, and around 30% sits in the top ten. The sample belongs to a study of blood T cells in healthy people across ages. CDR1 and CDR2 (germline): SGHRS, YFSETQ. V was pared by 4 bases and J by 4 bases, with 12 bases of the junction left unmatched. The CDR3 loop spans 16 amino acids. Findings and limits, study-wide: Greater diversity and more naive CD4+ cells were seen in long-lived donors than in aged donors.

Caucasian individuals from Russia who were healthy and aged roughly 6 to 95 acted as donors. This receptor was identified in a man at least 80 years old in good health. V gene TRBV5-1 combines with J gene TRBJ1-1, with 8 bases identical to TRBD1. The sequenced material came from blood. The CDR3 sequence: CASSLPTTGATTEAFF. The CDR3 DNA follows: TGCGCCAGCAGCCTACCAACGACAGGGGCTACCACTGAAGCTTTCTTT.